This T cell receptor beta chain emerged from a study of T cell responses to AZD1222 COVID-19 vaccine. Clones were read by immunoSEQ multiplex PCR, and TCRdb kept only the in-frame ones, dropping some. Counted here are 130,000 to 150,000 clones, around 90% occurring once; the ten biggest clones make up around 1.7%. Second-dose timings of about 4 or about 12 weeks were pooled. The CDR3 loop spans 18 amino acids. The genes are TRBV21-1 and TRBJ2-1; the D segment call TRBD1 is taken from the table without a DNA check. TRBV21-1 is designated a pseudogene. Sequenced material: peripheral blood, taken 28 days after the second AZD1222 dose. This TCR was sampled from an adult who received the AZD1222 COVID-19 vaccine. Here the CDR3 DNA reads TGTGCCAGCAGCAAAAATCGAGGTGTCAGGGGGTCTTGGGATGAGCAGTTCTTC. As protein: CASSKNRGVRGSWDEQFF.